A single sample gave rise to the 15 T cell receptor beta chains below, sequenced in a study of blood T cell repertoires in COVID-19. TCRdb keeps only in-frame clones here, not all; method: immunoSEQ multiplex PCR. The sample consists of hundreds of thousands of clones, 82% of them appearing once. Source material: peripheral blood. The receptors derive from a woman aged 55-75 years with active or convalescent COVID-19.

V usage is TRBV5-1 and J usage is TRBJ1-4, with no clear D. Looked up from germline, CDR1 is SGHRS and CDR2 is YFSETQ. The CDR3 is made up of 14 amino acids. With 0 bases removed from V and 8 bases from J, the gap between germline ends came to 11 bases. For the CDR3, the DNA is TGCGCCAGCAGCTTGGGTGGGCAGTGGGAAAAACTGTTTTTT. Residues: CASSLGGQWEKLFF. Full variable domain (outside the CDR3, taken from reference TRBV5-1 and TRBJ1-4): KAGVTQTPRYLIKTRGQQVTLSCSPISGHRSVSWYQQTPGQGLQFLFEYFSETQRNKGNFPGRFSGRQFSNSRSEMNVSTLELGDSALYLCASSLGGQWEKLFFGSGTQLSVL.

This chain connects TRBV5-1 to TRBJ2-1, with D maybe TRBD1 (5 bases). V was clipped by 4 bases and J by 0 bases, with 8 bases between them. Germline-derived CDR1 and CDR2 are SGHRS and YFSETQ. The CDR3 sequence is 14 residues long. CDR3 in DNA: TGCGCCAGCAGCCACAGGAGCTCCTACAATGAGCAGTTCTTC. Amino acids: CASSHRSSYNEQFF.

This chain links TRBV27 with TRBJ2-5; 9 positions agree with TRBD1. From germline, CDR1 is MNHEY and CDR2 SMNVEV (reference sequence). CDR3 length: 15 residues. V gave up 1 base and J gave up 5 bases; unmatched junction bases: 5. In nucleotides, the CDR3 is TGTGCCAGCAGTTTATTGACAGGGGGTGGCGAGACCCAGTACTTC. Amino acid sequence: CASSLLTGGGETQYF.

The chain is built from TRBV30 and TRBJ2-1; 7 positions match TRBD1. V gave up 0 bases and J gave up 4 bases; unmatched junction bases: 9. Germline V gene data show CDR1 as GTSNPN and CDR2 as SVGIG (reference sequence). The CDR3 is 16 residues long. CDR3: CAWSVTGTEQYNEQFF. The CDR3 DNA reads TGTGCCTGGAGTGTCACCGGGACAGAGCAGTACAATGAGCAGTTCTTC.

Only a few counts were recorded for this clone. The chain is built from TRBV11-2 and TRBJ1-1; D not resolved. Per germline, CDR1 SGHAT and CDR2 FQNNGV. The CDR3 sequence is 14 residues long. Trimming stripped 1 base from V and 0 bases from J, with 6 bases between. DNA for the CDR3: TGTGCCAGCAGCTTAGGTCATTTGAACACTGAAGCTTTCTTT. Its translation is CASSLGHLNTEAFF.

The J gene is TRBJ1-1, the V gene TRBV7-9; no clear D gene. This CDR3 is built from 14 residues. V lost 6 bases and J 5 bases, leaving 16 bases between the germline ends. From germline, CDR1 is SEHNR and CDR2 FQNEAQ (reference sequence). This CDR3 is CASSLWGSGTEAFF. CDR3 DNA sequence: TGTGCCAGCAGTTTGTGGGGAAGCGGGACTGAAGCTTTCTTT.

This sequence joins TRBV27 and TRBJ1-1; no reliable D call. CDR3 size: 13 residues. V was clipped by 6 bases and J by 5 bases, with 13 bases between them. Germline V lookup: CDR1 MNHEY, CDR2 SMNVEV (reference sequence). The CDR3 DNA reads TGTGCCAGCAGCCGACCTTTCGGGACTGAAGCTTTCTTT. It is translated as CASSRPFGTEAFF.

The CDR3 region has the DNA TGCGCCAGCAGCTCACTCAGGGGAAACACTGAAGCTTTCTTT. Protein sequence: CASSSLRGNTEAFF. The rearrangement uses TRBV5-1 and TRBJ1-1; D might be TRBD1 (6 bases). The CDR3 is made up of 14 amino acids. Germline loops: CDR1 SGHRS, CDR2 YFSETQ. Trimming shortened V by 3 bases and J by 2 bases, and 11 bases separated the two germline ends. The full variable domain, rest sourced from reference TRBV5-1 and TRBJ1-1, is KAGVTQTPRYLIKTRGQQVTLSCSPISGHRSVSWYQQTPGQGLQFLFEYFSETQRNKGNFPGRFSGRQFSNSRSEMNVSTLELGDSALYLCASSSLRGNTEAFFGQGTRLTVV.

This chain uses TRBV7-2 with TRBJ1-1, with D maybe TRBD1 (6 bases). CDR3 length: 14 amino acids. CDR1 SGHTA and CDR2 FQGNSA come from the germline V gene. V was pared by 5 bases and J by 8 bases, with 18 bases between. This CDR3 is CASSGPRQEWEAFF. Here the CDR3 DNA reads TGTGCCAGCAGCGGGCCCCGACAGGAGTGGGAAGCTTTCTTT.

The chain employs TRBV12-3 or TRBV12-4 and TRBJ2-7, with D possibly TRBD2 on 5 matching bases. The CDR3 covers 12 residues. V was shortened by 3 bases and J by 5 bases, with 8 bases between the two germline ends. DNA of the CDR3: TGTGCCAGCAGTTTCGGACTGAACGAGCAGTACTTC. Its translation is CASSFGLNEQYF.

This clone was seen ten or more times. V gene TRBV19 combines with J gene TRBJ2-7; TRBD1 matches at 7 bases. Germline loops: CDR1 LNHDA, CDR2 SQIVND (reference sequence). CDR3 length: 15 amino acids. V lost 0 bases to trimming and J lost 3 bases; unmatched junction nucleotides: 5. DNA for the CDR3: TGTGCCAGTAGTATAGATAACAGGGGAAGCTACGAGCAGTACTTC. Its protein product is CASSIDNRGSYEQYF.

The V and J genes are TRBV2 and TRBJ1-3; a weak D match, TRBD1 (6 bases). The CDR3 is made up of 15 amino acids. V was trimmed by 6 bases and J by 0 bases, leaving 12 bases between them. CDR1 and CDR2 (germline): SNHLY, FYNNEI. The CDR3 loop reads CASRGQTSSGNTIYF. Here the CDR3 DNA reads TGTGCCAGCAGAGGACAGACGAGCTCTGGAAACACCATATATTTT.

This chain joins TRBV3-1 (or the pseudogene TRBV3-2) and TRBJ2-2; D not certain. Trimming pared 4 bases from V and 6 bases from J, leaving 6 bases between. CDR3 size: 12 residues. The V gene's germline CDR1 is LGHDT and CDR2 YNNKEL (reference sequence). This chain's CDR3 is CASSLRPGELFF. The CDR3 bases are TGTGCCAGCAGCCTCCGTCCCGGGGAGCTGTTTTTT.

The gene calls are TRBV4-1 and TRBJ1-1; D perhaps matches TRBD1 (5 bases). CDR3 size: 16 residues. Germline assignment: CDR1 MGHRA and CDR2 YSYEKL. V lost 1 base and J lost 1, with 13 bases in between. The CDR3 sequence is CASSQGWGGGNTEAFF. CDR3 coding DNA: TGCGCCAGCAGCCAAGGATGGGGGGGAGGGAACACTGAAGCTTTCTTT.

This chain uses TRBV27 with TRBJ1-6; 8 bases agree with TRBD1. Per germline, CDR1 MNHEY and CDR2 SMNVEV (reference sequence). The CDR3 length is 14 residues. Trimming cost V 2 bases and J 9 bases; bases outside gene matches: 3. CDR3 region: CASSLDRGGSPLHF. CDR3 bases: TGTGCCAGCAGTTTAGACAGGGGTGGTTCACCCCTCCACTTT.